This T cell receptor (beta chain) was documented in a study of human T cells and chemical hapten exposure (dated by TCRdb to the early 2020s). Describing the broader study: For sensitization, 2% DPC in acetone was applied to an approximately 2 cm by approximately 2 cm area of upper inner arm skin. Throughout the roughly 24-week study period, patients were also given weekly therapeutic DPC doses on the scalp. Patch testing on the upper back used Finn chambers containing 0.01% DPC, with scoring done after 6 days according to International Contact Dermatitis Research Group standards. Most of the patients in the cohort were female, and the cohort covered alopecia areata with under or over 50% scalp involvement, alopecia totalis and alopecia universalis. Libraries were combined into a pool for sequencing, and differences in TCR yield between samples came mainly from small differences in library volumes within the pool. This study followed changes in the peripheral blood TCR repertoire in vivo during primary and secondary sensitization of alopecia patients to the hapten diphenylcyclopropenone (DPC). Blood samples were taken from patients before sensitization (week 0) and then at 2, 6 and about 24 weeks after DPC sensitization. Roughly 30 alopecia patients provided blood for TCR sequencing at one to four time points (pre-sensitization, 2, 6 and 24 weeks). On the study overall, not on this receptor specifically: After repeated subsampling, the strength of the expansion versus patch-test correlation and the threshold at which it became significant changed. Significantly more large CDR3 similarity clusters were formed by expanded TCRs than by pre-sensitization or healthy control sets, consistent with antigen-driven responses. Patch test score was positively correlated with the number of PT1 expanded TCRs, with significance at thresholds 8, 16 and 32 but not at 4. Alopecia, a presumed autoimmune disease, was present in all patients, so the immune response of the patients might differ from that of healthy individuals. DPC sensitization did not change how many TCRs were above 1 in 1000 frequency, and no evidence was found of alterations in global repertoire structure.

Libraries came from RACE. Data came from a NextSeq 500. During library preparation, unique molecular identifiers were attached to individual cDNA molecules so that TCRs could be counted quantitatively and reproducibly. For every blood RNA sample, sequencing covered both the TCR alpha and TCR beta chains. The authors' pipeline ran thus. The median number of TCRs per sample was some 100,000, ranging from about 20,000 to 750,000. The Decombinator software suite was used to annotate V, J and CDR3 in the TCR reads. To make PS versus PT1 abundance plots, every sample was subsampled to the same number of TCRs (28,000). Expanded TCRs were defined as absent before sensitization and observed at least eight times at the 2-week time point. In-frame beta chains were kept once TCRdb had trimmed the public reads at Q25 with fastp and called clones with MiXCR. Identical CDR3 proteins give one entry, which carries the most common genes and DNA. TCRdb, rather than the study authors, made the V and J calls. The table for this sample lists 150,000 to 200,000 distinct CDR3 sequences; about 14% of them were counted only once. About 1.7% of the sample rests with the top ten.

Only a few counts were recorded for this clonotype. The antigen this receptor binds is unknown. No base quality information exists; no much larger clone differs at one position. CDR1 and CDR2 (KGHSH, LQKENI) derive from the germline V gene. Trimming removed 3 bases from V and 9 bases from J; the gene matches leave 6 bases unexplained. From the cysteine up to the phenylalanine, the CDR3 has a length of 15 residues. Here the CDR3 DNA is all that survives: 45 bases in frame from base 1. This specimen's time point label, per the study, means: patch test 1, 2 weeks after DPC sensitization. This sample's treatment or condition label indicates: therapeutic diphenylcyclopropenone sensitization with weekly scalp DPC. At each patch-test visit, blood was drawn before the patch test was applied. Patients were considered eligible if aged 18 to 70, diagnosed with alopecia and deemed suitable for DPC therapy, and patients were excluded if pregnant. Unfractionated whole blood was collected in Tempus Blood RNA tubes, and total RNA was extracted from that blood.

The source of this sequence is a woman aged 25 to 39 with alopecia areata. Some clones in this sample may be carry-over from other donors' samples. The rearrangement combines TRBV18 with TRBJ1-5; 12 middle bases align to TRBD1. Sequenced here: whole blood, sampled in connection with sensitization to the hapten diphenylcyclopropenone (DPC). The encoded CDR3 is CASSPAGTGGTPQHF. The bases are TGTGCCAGCTCACCGGCCGGGACAGGGGGCACGCCCCAGCATTTT.